This T cell receptor (beta chain) was retrieved from a study of OX40 agonist ivuxolimab in advanced cancers. Sequenced by immunoSEQ multiplex PCR; TCRdb stores in-frame clones only, minus some. This table holds tens of thousands of clones, 65% to 85% found once. The CDR3 extends over 15 amino acids. Trimming removed 0 bases at V and 7 bases at J, with 12 bases between. Looked up from germline, CDR1 is KGHSH and CDR2 is LQKENI. The input for sequencing was CD4+ or CD8+ T cells sorted from blood, taken in a trial of the OX40 agonist ivuxolimab. The rearrangement links TRBV18 to TRBJ1-4; D gene uncertain. The sequence derives from an adult with an advanced solid tumor such as melanoma, head and neck, liver or kidney cancer. CDR3: CASSPPAQDSEKLFF. The CDR3, as DNA: TGTGCCAGCTCACCACCGGCTCAGGATAGTGAAAAACTGTTTTTT.